This paragraph covers one T cell receptor (beta chain) sequence. Its antigen is as yet unknown. The CDR3 covers 16 residues. V lost 1 base to trimming and J lost 7 bases, with 16 bases between them. Per germline, CDR1 MGHRA and CDR2 YSYEKL. Semi-nested PCR with Nested Universal Primer A followed constant-region reverse priming of full-length variable regions. TCRdb itself ran the 5' RACE reads through MiXCR, one entry per CDR3 protein. The sample carries about 50,000 distinct CDR3 sequences, roughly 28% recorded once. Broader study findings: Tumor Treg TCRs overlapped most with tumor naive CD4+ cells. Larger-cohort validation covered only one TCR beta V-J rearrangement.

The TCR was taken from a female donor with breast cancer. The V gene is TRBV4-1, the J gene TRBJ2-2; D assignment may be TRBD1 or TRBD2 (6 bases each). Sequencing input: naive CD4+ T cells sorted from blood. Subset: naive CD4+ T cells, CD4+CD45RA+CD25-. The CDR3 DNA reads TGCGCCAGCAGCCAAGTTGGGGCTAAGGGGGGCGGGGAGCTGTTTTTT. It specifies CASSQVGAKGGGELFF.